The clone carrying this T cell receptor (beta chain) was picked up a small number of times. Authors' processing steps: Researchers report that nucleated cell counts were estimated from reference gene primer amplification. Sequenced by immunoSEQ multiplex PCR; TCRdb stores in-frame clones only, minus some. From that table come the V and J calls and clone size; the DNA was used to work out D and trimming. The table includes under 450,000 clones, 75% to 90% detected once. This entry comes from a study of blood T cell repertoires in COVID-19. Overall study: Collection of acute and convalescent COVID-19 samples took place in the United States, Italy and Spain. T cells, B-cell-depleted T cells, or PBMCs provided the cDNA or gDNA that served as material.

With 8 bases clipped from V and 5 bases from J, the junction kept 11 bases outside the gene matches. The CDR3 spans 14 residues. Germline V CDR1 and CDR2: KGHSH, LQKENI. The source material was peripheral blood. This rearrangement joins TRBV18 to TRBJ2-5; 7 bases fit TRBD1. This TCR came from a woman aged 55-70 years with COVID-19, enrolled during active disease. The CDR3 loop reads CASPRQGSGETQYF. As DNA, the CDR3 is TGTGCCAGCCCCCGACAGGGTTCAGGGGAGACCCAGTACTTC.